The entry below gives a single T cell receptor beta chain sequence along with its context. Germline CDR1 MGHRA, CDR2 YSYEKL. The V and J ends lost 4 bases and 5 bases respectively, with 20 bases between them. CDR3 length: 16 residues. These data originate in a study of blood T cell repertoires in COVID-19. Some clones are missing from TCRdb's copy, which holds only in-frame ones; the method was immunoSEQ multiplex PCR. The sample includes 250,000 or so clones, nearly 90% seen only once; the top ten take around 3%. Sequencing was done on a sample of peripheral blood. The source is a man aged 18 to 30 with active or convalescent COVID-19. The rearrangement links TRBV4-1 to TRBJ1-1; possibly TRBD1 for D (5 bases). The CDR3 sequence is CASSPQQVVVWTEAFF. CDR3 sequence (DNA): TGCGCCAGCAGCCCTCAACAGGTGGTGGTTTGGACTGAAGCTTTCTTT.